This TCR beta chain appears in the sequencing data of a study of cytotoxic CD8 clonotypes in ibrutinib-treated CLL. Targeted sequencing depth ranged from 1 in 200,000 to 1 in 1 million T cells. Profiled with immunoSEQ multiplex PCR; TCRdb holds only in-frame clones, not every one. The data hold approximately 47,000 clones, with about 57% observed a single time. With regard to this clone: Its antigen is as yet unknown.

Study conclusions and caveats: Public clonotypes were uncommon and contracted or stayed stable on treatment.

The sequence came from a human donor with chronic lymphocytic leukemia. Sequences were derived from PBMCs, sampled after 24 months of ibrutinib treatment.

The CDR3 DNA is TGCGCCAGCAGCCTACGGGACAGGGTAAACGAGCAGTACTTC. It translates to CASSLRDRVNEQYF. The J gene is TRBJ2-5, the V gene TRBV4-1; 9 bases line up with TRBD1. The DNA end lines up better with TRBJ2-7; the J call may be wrong. The CDR3 has 14 residues. CDR1 is MGHRA, CDR2 YSYEKL, per germline.